Shown below are 31 T cell receptor beta chains from a single sample sequenced in a study of blood T cell repertoires in COVID-19. The assay was immunoSEQ multiplex PCR, and TCRdb's table has in-frame clones only and misses some. The data contain fewer than 500,000 clones, 81% of them singletons. The sequenced material came from peripheral blood. The receptors stem from a human donor with acute or convalescent COVID-19. The donor label of this sample is uncertain.

This CDR3 is CASKRAGRGYTF. The CDR3, as DNA: TGTGCCAGCAAAAGAGCAGGCAGAGGCTACACCTTC. V is TRBV28 and J is TRBJ1-2; D is undetermined. This CDR3 spans 12 amino acids. The V end lost 7 bases, the J end lost 8 bases, and 14 bases lay between the germline ends. Germline lookup yields CDR1 MDHEN and CDR2 SYDVKM.

The chain joins TRBV29-1 to TRBJ1-6; 7 positions match TRBD1. Germline values: CDR1 SQVTM, CDR2 ANQGSEA. V lost 5 bases, J lost 7 bases, and 5 bases stayed unmatched. The CDR3 sequence is 13 residues long. The CDR3 protein is CSVRDSQNSPLHF. In DNA form, the CDR3 reads TGCAGCGTTAGGGACAGCCAGAATTCACCCCTCCACTTT.

This clone has more than one count but fewer than ten. This chain uses TRBV28 with TRBJ1-5, with TRBD1 identical over 7 bases. Germline V gene data show CDR1 as MDHEN and CDR2 as SYDVKM. The CDR3 covers 17 residues. V shed 5 bases, J shed 4 bases, and the junction held 14 bases outside the gene matches. CDR3 bases: TGTGCCAGCAGTACCCGCGCCCGGGACAGAAAGAATCAGCCCCAGCATTTT. It yields the protein CASSTRARDRKNQPQHF.

The chain combines TRBV6-5 with TRBJ1-1; tentative D call: TRBD1 (5 bases). The germline gives CDR1 MNHEY, CDR2 SVGAGI. V was cut by 11 bases and J by 8 bases, with 27 bases left in between. This CDR3 contains 15 residues. CDR3 region: CAGNNYWGRPAEAFF. The CDR3 DNA sequence: TGTGCCGGCAATAATTATTGGGGCAGGCCGGCCGAAGCTTTCTTT.

CDR3 region: CASSAGPQEKNYGYTF. CDR3 in DNA: TGCGCCAGCAGCGCGGGACCCCAAGAGAAGAACTATGGCTACACCTTC. The chain links TRBV5-1 to TRBJ1-2, with D perhaps matching TRBD1 (5 bases). Trimming took off 4 bases at V and 2 bases at J, with 18 bases between the two ends. Germline V gene lookup returns CDR1 SGHRS and CDR2 YFSETQ. The CDR3 runs 16 residues.

The chain employs TRBV5-1 and TRBJ1-1; possible D gene TRBD1, 5 bases. The germline V gene has CDR1 SGHRS and CDR2 YFSETQ. Trimming took 0 bases from V and 5 from J, leaving 11 bases between them. The length of the CDR3 is 14 residues. DNA of the CDR3: TGCGCCAGCAGCTTGGACCTACGGGGGACTGAAGCTTTCTTT. It codes for CASSLDLRGTEAFF. The variable domain in full, with the rest retrieved from reference TRBV5-1 and TRBJ1-1, is KAGVTQTPRYLIKTRGQQVTLSCSPISGHRSVSWYQQTPGQGLQFLFEYFSETQRNKGNFPGRFSGRQFSNSRSEMNVSTLELGDSALYLCASSLDLRGTEAFFGQGTRLTVV.

V is TRBV7-2 and J is TRBJ1-1; 11 bases are shared with TRBD1. Per germline, CDR1 SGHTA and CDR2 FQGNSA. The CDR3 has 15 amino acids. V was clipped by 1 base and J by 4 bases; unmatched bases: 2. Written as DNA, the CDR3 is TGTGCCAGCAGCTTAGGGGGACAGGGGGGCACTGAAGCTTTCTTT. Translated, it gives CASSLGGQGGTEAFF.

The V and J genes are TRBV5-5 and TRBJ2-5, with 12 bases fitting TRBD1. V lost 0 bases to trimming and J lost 4 bases; unmatched junction nucleotides: 4. CDR1 and CDR2 (germline): SGHKS, YYEKEE (reference sequence). The CDR3 consists of 16 residues. CDR3 loop: CASSLAGTGGGETQYF. CDR3 nucleotides: TGTGCCAGCAGCTTGGCCGGGACAGGGGGCGGAGAGACCCAGTACTTC.

This chain joins TRBV5-1 and TRBJ1-1, with D possibly matching TRBD1 (6 bases). Germline V gene data show CDR1 as SGHRS and CDR2 as YFSETQ. V gave up 4 bases and J gave up 1 base, with 11 bases separating them. The CDR3 spans 14 residues. Written as DNA, the CDR3 is TGCGCCAGCAGCACCCAGACAGGGAACACTGAAGCTTTCTTT. This encodes CASSTQTGNTEAFF.

This chain connects TRBV5-1 to TRBJ2-7; TRBD1 agrees at 8 bases. This CDR3 has 15 amino acids. Germline V lookup: CDR1 SGHRS, CDR2 YFSETQ. J lost 4 bases, V lost 4 bases, and 10 bases had no gene match. The CDR3 DNA follows: TGCGCCAGCAGCCCAAGGACAGGGATGTGGTACGAGCAGTACTTC. Protein product: CASSPRTGMWYEQYF. Variable domain in full (rest from reference TRBV5-1 and TRBJ2-7): KAGVTQTPRYLIKTRGQQVTLSCSPISGHRSVSWYQQTPGQGLQFLFEYFSETQRNKGNFPGRFSGRQFSNSRSEMNVSTLELGDSALYLCASSPRTGMWYEQYFGPGTRLTVT.

The chain links TRBV5-1 to TRBJ2-3; no clear D gene. CDR1 is SGHRS and CDR2 is YFSETQ in the germline V gene. Trimming left V 7 bases short and J 2 bases short, with 11 bases between. The CDR3 totals 13 residues. The CDR3 loop is CASGRIYTDTQYF. CDR3 DNA sequence: TGCGCCAGCGGCAGGATTTACACAGATACGCAGTATTTT.

This clone turned up a few times. The genes are TRBV7-8 and TRBJ2-5; D possibly corresponds to TRBD2 (6 bases). Per germline, CDR1 SGHVS and CDR2 FQNEAQ. The CDR3 totals 16 residues. The V gene lost 2 bases and the J gene lost 0 bases, with 13 bases spanning the gap. The CDR3 DNA reads TGTGCCAGCAGCTTACTGGGGGGTCAGTACCAAGAGACCCAGTACTTC. Its protein product is CASSLLGGQYQETQYF.

The chain combines TRBV5-1 with TRBJ2-5, with 9 bases matching TRBD1. The J segment lost 0 bases and the V segment lost 4 bases, leaving 13 bases of the junction unmatched. The CDR3 covers 18 residues. The germline gives CDR1 SGHRS, CDR2 YFSETQ. CDR3 region: CASSRTGGEARYQETQYF. In DNA, the CDR3 is TGCGCCAGCAGCCGTACAGGGGGCGAGGCGAGGTACCAAGAGACCCAGTACTTC.

The V gene is TRBV6-5, the J gene TRBJ2-7, with a tentative D call TRBD2 (6 bases). The germline CDR1 and CDR2 sequences are MNHEY and SVGAGI. Trimming left V 2 bases short and J 2 bases short, with 7 bases between. This CDR3 has 13 amino acids. CDR3 in DNA: TGTGCCAGCAGTTACACGGGGGCCTACGAGCAGTACTTC. Encoded protein: CASSYTGAYEQYF.

This clone was recorded a few times. V usage is TRBV6-4 and J usage is TRBJ1-6, with 8 bases that match TRBD1. The V and J ends lost 0 bases and 4 bases, in that order; junction bases with no gene match: 5. This CDR3 comprises 17 residues. Per germline, CDR1 MRHNA and CDR2 SNTAGT. The DNA for the CDR3 is TGTGCCAGCAGTGACTCGGACAGGGCTCGGTATAATTCACCCCTCCACTTT. It translates to CASSDSDRARYNSPLHF.

This clone was observed once. This rearrangement joins TRBV19 to TRBJ1-1; D might be TRBD1 (5 bases). The CDR3 consists of 12 residues. Germline CDR1 and CDR2: LNHDA and SQIVND (reference sequence). V lost 10 bases and J lost 12, with 21 bases in between. CDR3 loop: CATNNGGLGTFF. In DNA, the CDR3 is TGTGCCACGAACAACGGGGGTTTAGGCACTTTCTTT.

V is TRBV11-3 and J is TRBJ2-3; D gene uncertain. The CDR3 extends over 14 amino acids. The ends were cut back, 2 bases at V and 1 base at J, with 7 bases in the middle. The germline gives CDR1 SGHNT, CDR2 YENEEA. The CDR3 spells CASSLTRGTDTQYF. The CDR3 bases are TGTGCCAGCAGCTTAACACGGGGCACAGATACGCAGTATTTT.

The chain links TRBV28 to TRBJ2-1, with D perhaps matching TRBD2 (6 bases). This CDR3 comprises 15 residues. Germline lookup yields CDR1 MDHEN and CDR2 SYDVKM. Trimming took 7 bases from V and 1 from J, leaving 14 bases between them. CDR3 region: CASNPLGGSYNEQFF. The CDR3 nucleotides are TGTGCCAGCAACCCTCTCGGGGGTTCCTACAATGAGCAGTTCTTC.

The chain combines TRBV18 with TRBJ2-7, with TRBD2 matching 9 bases. The ends lost 3 bases at V and 7 bases at J; junction bases unmatched: 7. The CDR3 spans 14 residues. The germline CDR1 and CDR2 sequences are KGHSH and LQKENI. The CDR3 nucleotides are TGTGCCAGCTCACCTAGCGGGAGTTCGGGGGAGCAGTACTTC. It translates to CASSPSGSSGEQYF.

The chain recombines TRBV5-5 with TRBJ1-4, with 9 bases identical to TRBD1. The CDR3 consists of 18 residues. Germline V gives CDR1 SGHKS, CDR2 YYEKEE (reference sequence). Losses at the gene ends were 4 bases for V and 1 base for J; bases not matched to a gene: 11. The CDR3: CASSPSLTGGRTNEKLFF. The CDR3, as DNA: TGTGCCAGCAGCCCCTCCCTGACAGGGGGTAGAACTAATGAAAAACTGTTTTTT.

The chain recombines TRBV28 with TRBJ1-2, with D possibly matching TRBD1 (6 bases). The germline V gene has CDR1 MDHEN and CDR2 SYDVKM. The germline V and J ends were trimmed by 0 bases and 3 bases, with 11 bases remaining between them. The length of the CDR3 is 15 residues. CDR3 residues: CASSLWGAGYYGYTF. CDR3 sequence (DNA): TGTGCCAGCAGTTTATGGGGGGCCGGATACTATGGCTACACCTTC.

This clone has just a few counts. The V and J genes are TRBV5-6 and TRBJ1-6; no reliable D call. The ends were cut back, 6 bases at V and 7 bases at J, with 14 bases in the middle. Germline V gene lookup returns CDR1 SGHDT and CDR2 YYEEEE. The CDR3 contains 14 residues. The CDR3 reads CASNWRRGNSPLHF. The CDR3 nucleotides are TGTGCCAGCAACTGGCGACGGGGAAATTCACCCCTCCACTTT.

Turning to this clone: Other DNA sequences in the same sample also yield this CDR3. The rearrangement uses TRBV5-4 and TRBJ1-1; TRBD1 matches 7 bases. CDR1 SGHNT and CDR2 YYREEE come from the germline V gene (reference sequence). The V and J ends lost 4 bases and 3 bases, in that order; junction bases with no gene match: 3. This CDR3 spans 13 amino acids. CDR3 nucleotides: TGTGCCAGCAGCCGGGACAGTCACACTGAAGCTTTCTTT. Amino acids: CASSRDSHTEAFF.

The chain is built from TRBV14 and TRBJ2-1; a weak D match, TRBD2 (7 bases). Trimming stripped 0 bases from V and 1 base from J, with 16 bases between. CDR1 is SGHDN and CDR2 is FVKESK in the germline V gene. The CDR3 spans 18 residues. DNA for the CDR3: TGTGCCAGCAGCCAAGATCCCCTTAAGGGGGGGTCCTACAATGAGCAGTTCTTC. It specifies CASSQDPLKGGSYNEQFF.

Comments on this clone: In the same sample, other DNA sequences code for this CDR3. V gene TRBV29-1 combines with J gene TRBJ2-3; 10 nucleotides agree with TRBD2. CDR3 size: 14 residues. The germline V gene has CDR1 SQVTM and CDR2 ANQGSEA. Losses at the gene ends were 4 bases for V and 1 base for J; bases not matched to a gene: 2. The CDR3: CSVVLAGGTDTQYF. In DNA, the CDR3 is TGCAGCGTTGTGCTAGCGGGGGGCACAGATACGCAGTATTTT.

This clone was counted only a few times. V gene TRBV5-4 combines with J gene TRBJ1-3; possibly TRBD1 for D (5 bases). The length of the CDR3 is 15 residues. Per germline, CDR1 SGHNT and CDR2 YYREEE (reference sequence). The V gene lost 0 bases and the J gene lost 0 bases, with 7 bases spanning the gap. CDR3 in DNA: TGTGCCAGCAGCTTGGACAGGTTCTCTGGAAACACCATATATTTT. Encoded protein: CASSLDRFSGNTIYF.

J is TRBJ2-3 and V is TRBV2; D is perhaps TRBD2 (7 bases). Germline CDR1 and CDR2: SNHLY and FYNNEI. The CDR3 runs to 14 residues. V lost 6 bases to trimming and J lost 5 bases, with 15 bases between them. CDR3 loop: CASRFGGALDTQYF. The CDR3 region has the DNA TGTGCCAGCAGGTTTGGGGGGGCCCTAGATACGCAGTATTTT.

The gene calls are TRBV5-5 and TRBJ1-1; D may be TRBD1 (6 bases). Trimming left V 4 bases short and J 2 bases short, with 12 bases between. The germline V gene has CDR1 SGHKS and CDR2 YYEKEE (reference sequence). CDR3 length: 14 amino acids. The CDR3 here is CASSDTGFNTEAFF. The CDR3 DNA follows: TGTGCCAGCAGCGATACAGGGTTTAACACTGAAGCTTTCTTT.

This chain links TRBV10-3 with TRBJ2-1, with 7 bases identical to TRBD2. From germline, CDR1 is ENHRY and CDR2 SYGVKD. V shed 3 bases, J shed 8 bases, and the junction held 7 bases outside the gene matches. CDR3 length: 14 residues. The chain's CDR3 is CAISEGLVRDEQFF. CDR3 coding DNA: TGTGCCATCAGTGAAGGACTAGTTCGGGATGAGCAGTTCTTC.

This clone was detected only once. The chain has TRBV4-2 and TRBJ2-7; D is perhaps TRBD1 (6 bases). This CDR3 is built from 17 residues. The germline V gene encodes CDR1 LGHNA and CDR2 YNFKEQ. V lost 1 base and J 2 bases, leaving 18 bases between the germline ends. CDR3 sequence reads: CASSQADRQASTYEQYF. The CDR3 region has the DNA TGTGCCAGCAGCCAAGCTGACCGACAGGCAAGTACCTACGAGCAGTACTTC.

This chain connects TRBV7-9 to TRBJ2-3; a weak D match, TRBD2 (6 bases). The CDR3 runs to 17 residues. CDR1 is SEHNR, CDR2 FQNEAQ, per germline (reference sequence). Between the trimmed V and J ends, which lost 2 bases and 1 base, there was a span of 16 bases. The CDR3 loop is CASSLSLSGGGTDTQYF. The CDR3 DNA follows: TGTGCCAGCAGCTTATCATTGAGCGGAGGGGGCACAGATACGCAGTATTTT.